This is a list of T cell receptor beta chains from one sample in a study of T cell changes during pregnancy in multiple sclerosis. The protocol was immunoSEQ multiplex PCR, while the TCRdb copy is restricted to in-frame clones and leaves out a portion. This sample has almost 55,000 clones, with under 95% found just once. The sequences come from CD8+ T cells from peripheral blood mononuclear cells, collected before pregnancy. Source of these receptors: a female donor with multiple sclerosis, enrolled in a pregnancy study. The CDR3 runs from the conserved cysteine through the conserved F or W. D genes are given only for firm matches. The listing skips clone size in some rows; elsewhere it reads once, few, many or a size class.

TRBV11-2	TRBJ2-3	TRBD2	NA	TGTGCCAGCAGCTTAGGGGCGGGGGCAGATACGCAGTATTTT	CASSLGAGADTQYF
TRBV4-3	TRBJ1-1	NA	once	TGCGCCAGCAGCCAAAGCGGGCTCAACACTGAAGCTTTCTTT	CASSQSGLNTEAFF
TRBV9	TRBJ2-7	TRBD2	NA	TGTGCCAGCAGCGCGGGAGGTGCGGGGAACGAGCAGTACTTC	CASSAGGAGNEQYF
TRBV5-8	TRBJ2-7	NA	NA	TGTGCCAGCATCCCTCCCACATACGAGCAGTACTTC	CASIPPTYEQYF
TRBV2	TRBJ2-7	NA	medium-sized	TGTGCCAGCACTATTCGAGGGTTGGGGGAGCAGTACTTC	CASTIRGLGEQYF
TRBV19	TRBJ1-2	TRBD1	NA	TGTGCCAGTAGTAGCCCGGACAGGGGGCAGGGCTACACCTTC	CASSSPDRGQGYTF
TRBV7-8	TRBJ2-3	TRBD2	NA	TGTGCCAGCAGCCCGCGGACTAGGGGCCTGACAGATACGCAGTATTTT	CASSPRTRGLTDTQYF
TRBV14	TRBJ2-1	NA	once	TGTGCCAGCAGCCAACCTCCGGTGAGGGGGTACAATGAGCAGTTCTTC	CASSQPPVRGYNEQFF
TRBV19	TRBJ1-2	TRBD1	NA	TGTGCCAGTAGTAAGGACAGGGGGAACTATGGCTACACCTTC	CASSKDRGNYGYTF
TRBV7-7	TRBJ2-3	NA	NA	TGTGCTAGCAGCTTAGTAAGGGGGGATACGCAGTATTTT	CASSLVRGDTQYF
TRBV5-6	TRBJ2-1	NA	NA	TGTGCCAGCAGTCCGGAGGCGTCATCTGAGCAGTTCTTC	CASSPEASSEQFF
TRBV4-3	TRBJ2-1	TRBD2	NA	TGCGCCAGCAGCCAAGACCCCCCGGGACTAGCGGGGGTCGATGAGCAGTTCTTC	CASSQDPPGLAGVDEQFF
TRBV25-1	TRBJ2-5	NA	NA	TGTGCCAGCAGTGAAAGAGCTTGGGAGACCCAGTACTTC	CASSERAWETQYF
TRBV9	TRBJ1-4	TRBD1	NA	TGTGCCAGCAGCTCCCGGGACAGGGAGGACGTACTGTTTTTT	CASSSRDREDVLFF
TRBV19	TRBJ2-7	TRBD2	NA	TGTGCCAGTAGTCCAGTACTAGCGGGGGCCTTCTACGAGCAGTACTTC	CASSPVLAGAFYEQYF
TRBV27	TRBJ1-1	TRBD1	once	TGTGCCAGCAGTACCAGGGGGACGGTCACTGAAGCTTTCTTT	CASSTRGTVTEAFF
TRBV19	TRBJ1-2	NA	NA	TGTGCCAGTAGTATGAACAGGAGGGATGGCTACACCTTC	CASSMNRRDGYTF
TRBV27	TRBJ1-1	NA	few	TGTGCCAGCAGTTTGACAGATTTCTCCACTGAAGCTTTCTTT	CASSLTDFSTEAFF
TRBV7-2	TRBJ1-2	TRBD1	NA	TGTGCCAGCAGCTTAGCGGGTCAGGGGGACTATGGCTACACCTTC	CASSLAGQGDYGYTF
TRBV2	TRBJ1-1	NA	NA	TGTGCCAGCCAGCGGGGGACGACCACTGAAGCTTTCTTT	CASQRGTTTEAFF
TRBV27	TRBJ1-2	TRBD1	NA	TGTGCCAGCAGTTTAACAGGGGGATATGGCTACACCTTC	CASSLTGGYGYTF
TRBV6-6	TRBJ1-1	NA	NA	TGTGCCAGCATCGGGGGTTTAACAAAGGCTTTCTTT	CASIGGLTKAFF
TRBV14	TRBJ2-1	NA	NA	TGTGCCAGCAGCCAAGTGCGAGCGAATGAGCAGTTCTTC	CASSQVRANEQFF
TRBV5-6	TRBJ2-4	NA	NA	TGTGCCAGCAGCTTGGGGGGCGGCAAAAACATTCAGTACTTC	CASSLGGGKNIQYF
TRBV11-1	TRBJ2-6	NA	NA	TGTGCCAGCAGCTCGGGACACGTATATGCTGGGGCCAACGTCCTGACTTTC	CASSSGHVYAGANVLTF
TRBV19	TRBJ2-4	TRBD1	once	TGTGCCAGTGCAGGGACAGCCTCTTTAGCCAAAAACATTCAGTACTTC	CASAGTASLAKNIQYF
TRBV27	TRBJ2-1	NA	NA	TGTGCCAGCAGTTTATCTAGTTACAATGAGCAGTTCTTC	CASSLSSYNEQFF
TRBV5-5	TRBJ2-1	NA	NA	TGTGCCAGCAGCTGGACAGCCTCCTACAATGAGCAGTTCTTC	CASSWTASYNEQFF
TRBV25-1	TRBJ2-5	NA	NA	TGTGCCAGCCATGGGCCACAAGGAGAGACCCAGTACTTC	CASHGPQGETQYF
TRBV19	TRBJ1-1	NA	few	TGTGCCAGTAGTGGAGGTGAAGCTTTCTTT	CASSGGEAFF
TRBV11-2	TRBJ1-3	TRBD1	NA	TGTGCCAGCAGCCCGGGACAGGGCGTAAACACCATATATTTT	CASSPGQGVNTIYF
TRBV10-3	TRBJ2-7	NA	NA	TGTGCCATTTCGGGTGAGGCAGGGCACTACGAGCAGTACTTC	CAISGEAGHYEQYF
TRBV13	TRBJ2-5	TRBD1	NA	TGTGCCAGCAGCCTTCGGACAGGGAAAGAGACCCAGTACTTC	CASSLRTGKETQYF
TRBV10-3	TRBJ1-3	NA	NA	TGTGCCATCAGTGCAGGCTCCCCCTCTGGAAACACCATATATTTT	CAISAGSPSGNTIYF
TRBV4-2	TRBJ1-1	NA	NA	TGTGCCAGCGGCCGTGGAGGGGTCGAAGCTTTCTTT	CASGRGGVEAFF
TRBV4-1	TRBJ2-5	TRBD2	many	TGCGCCAGCAGCCAAGATTGGCCTAGCGGGGGAGAGACCCAGTACTTC	CASSQDWPSGGETQYF
TRBV29-1	TRBJ2-3	NA	NA	TGCAGCGGGACCGGGGTTGGCACAGATACGCAGTATTTT	CSGTGVGTDTQYF
TRBV29-1	TRBJ2-7	TRBD1	NA	TGCAGCGTGACAGGGCCCTACGAGCAGTACTTC	CSVTGPYEQYF
TRBV9	TRBJ1-2	TRBD1	NA	TGTGCCAGCAGCGTAGGGGGGACAGCTAACTATGGCTACACCTTC	CASSVGGTANYGYTF
TRBV7-2	TRBJ2-5	NA	NA	TGTGCCAGCAGCTTTGGCGAGACCCAGTACTTC	CASSFGETQYF
TRBV11-2	TRBJ2-1	NA	NA	TGTGCCAGCAGCTTAGATCCGGGACTTTACAATGAGCAGTTCTTC	CASSLDPGLYNEQFF
TRBV5-4	TRBJ2-2	TRBD1	NA	TGTGCCAGCAGCTATGACAGGGTGTTAAGGGAGCTGTTTTTT	CASSYDRVLRELFF
TRBV9	TRBJ2-3	TRBD2	NA	TGTGCCACCAATAGCGGGGGGGGTACAGATACGCAGTATTTT	CATNSGGGTDTQYF